The 21 T cell receptor beta chains below come from one sample, sequenced in a study of TIL therapy for anti-PD-1-resistant metastatic lung cancer. Sequencing used immunoSEQ v3. The protocol was immunoSEQ multiplex PCR, while the TCRdb copy is restricted to in-frame clones and leaves out a portion. The top ten hold over 6.5% of the sample, which has 50,000 to 70,000 clones, about 69% seen once. Time point indicated: pre-treatment sample, taken before nivolumab and TIL therapy. The sequencing used blood, collected at baseline. These receptors came from a person aged 25 to 85 with non-small cell lung cancer.

This sequence joins TRBV30 and TRBJ1-2; D perhaps matches TRBD1 (5 bases). The CDR3 runs 12 residues. V was clipped by 4 bases and J by 2 bases, with 8 bases between them. Germline-derived CDR1 and CDR2 are GTSNPN and SVGIG (reference sequence). CDR3 nucleotide sequence: TGTGCCTGGACAGGGAGAAACTATGGCTACACCTTC. Its protein is CAWTGRNYGYTF.

This clone was counted only a few times. The chain has TRBV28 and TRBJ1-1, with D unresolved. V dropped 2 bases and J dropped 2 bases, with 6 bases sitting between them. The CDR3 is 13 residues long. Germline lookup yields CDR1 MDHEN and CDR2 SYDVKM. DNA for the CDR3: TGTGCCAGCAGTTTAATCCATAACACTGAAGCTTTCTTT. This sequence encodes CASSLIHNTEAFF. The whole variable domain, remainder taken from reference TRBV28 and TRBJ1-1, is DVKVTQSSRYLVKRTGEKVFLECVQDMDHENMFWYRQDPGLGLRLIYFSYDVKMKEKGDIPEGYSVSREKKERFSLILESASTNQTSMYLCASSLIHNTEAFFGQGTRLTVV.

This clone has a single count. The V and J genes are TRBV4-1 and TRBJ1-4; D is ambiguous. The CDR3 runs to 16 residues. V lost 1 base and J 6 bases, leaving 15 bases between the germline ends. The V gene's germline CDR1 is MGHRA and CDR2 YSYEKL. This CDR3 reads CASSQGVQYRDEKLFF. The DNA of the CDR3 is TGCGCCAGCAGCCAAGGGGTTCAGTACCGAGATGAAAAACTGTTTTTT.

The V call is TRBV11-3, the J call TRBJ2-5; weak D call: TRBD2 (6 bases). The germline V gene encodes CDR1 SGHNT and CDR2 YENEEA. This CDR3 is 15 amino acids long. Trimming cost V 5 bases and J 5 bases, with 18 bases left between them. CDR3 sequence (DNA): TGTGCCAGCAGCAGGAGGGTGGGCCGCGGGGAGACCCAGTACTTC. Translation: CASSRRVGRGETQYF. Full variable domain (missing parts from reference TRBV11-3 and TRBJ2-5): EAGVVQSPRYKIIEKKQPVAFWCNPISGHNTLYWYLQNLGQGPELLIRYENEEAVDDSQLPKDRFSAERLKGVDSTLKIQPAELGDSAVYLCASSRRVGRGETQYFGPGTRLLVL.

V is TRBV19 and J is TRBJ1-1; the match to TRBD1 covers 7 bases. This CDR3 region has 13 residues. Germline assignment: CDR1 LNHDA and CDR2 SQIVND (reference sequence). J lost 11 bases, V lost 3 bases, and 9 bases had no gene match. CDR3 sequence reads: CASSMGQLQVAFF. CDR3 DNA: TGTGCCAGTAGTATGGGACAGCTTCAGGTGGCTTTCTTT. The full variable domain, with the rest looked up from reference TRBV19 and TRBJ1-1, is DGGITQSPKYLFRKEGQNVTLSCEQNLNHDAMYWYRQDPGQGLRLIYYSQIVNDFQKGDIAEGYSVSREKKESFPLTVTSAQKNPTAFYLCASSMGQLQVAFFGQGTRLTVV.

The rearrangement joins TRBV11-2 to TRBJ1-1; D may be TRBD1 (5 bases). Germline CDR1 SGHAT, CDR2 FQNNGV. V shed 5 bases and J shed 11 bases, with 15 bases lying between them. This CDR3 region has 12 residues. CDR3 loop: CASSVHRGDAFF. The DNA for the CDR3 is TGTGCCAGCAGCGTCCACCGGGGGGACGCTTTCTTT.

The chain recombines TRBV5-1 with TRBJ1-2, with D tentatively TRBD1 (5 bases). This CDR3 has 15 residues. The V gene's germline CDR1 is SGHRS and CDR2 YFSETQ. V lost 2 bases and J lost 3, with 14 bases in between. The CDR3, as DNA: TGCGCCAGCAGCTTAGCCCCGGACACTCACTATGGCTACACCTTC. Translated: CASSLAPDTHYGYTF. Drawing the rest from reference TRBV5-1 and TRBJ1-2, the complete variable domain is KAGVTQTPRYLIKTRGQQVTLSCSPISGHRSVSWYQQTPGQGLQFLFEYFSETQRNKGNFPGRFSGRQFSNSRSEMNVSTLELGDSALYLCASSLAPDTHYGYTFGSGTRLTVV.

The chain employs TRBV11-2 and TRBJ2-2, with D unclear. V shed 1 base and J shed 5 bases, with 5 bases lying between them. Germline CDR1 SGHAT, CDR2 FQNNGV. The length of the CDR3 is 13 residues. The DNA of the CDR3 is TGTGCCAGCAGCTTAGGAGATACCGGGGAGCTGTTTTTT. It specifies CASSLGDTGELFF.

This clone was found once. The V and J genes are TRBV5-1 and TRBJ1-1; the D gene is possibly TRBD1 (5 bases). The germline V gene encodes CDR1 SGHRS and CDR2 YFSETQ. Trimming took off 0 bases at V and 11 bases at J, with 17 bases between the two ends. The CDR3 consists of 14 residues. CDR3 nucleotides: TGCGCCAGCAGCTTGGAAGGGACCCAACCTTGGGCTTTCTTT. It codes for CASSLEGTQPWAFF.

J is TRBJ1-1 and V is TRBV19; D is uncertain. V lost 5 bases, J lost 0 bases, and 13 bases lay in between. This CDR3 is 15 amino acids long. The germline V gene encodes CDR1 LNHDA and CDR2 SQIVND (reference sequence). CDR3 in amino acids: CASSPPTAMNTEAFF. As DNA, the CDR3 is TGTGCCAGTAGTCCCCCTACAGCGATGAACACTGAAGCTTTCTTT.

This clone was observed once. The sample holds other DNA sequences that translate to the same CDR3. The rearrangement links TRBV7-3 to TRBJ2-5, with D possibly being TRBD2 (6 bases). V was clipped by 5 bases and J by 1 base, with 11 bases between them. Germline loops: CDR1 SGHTA, CDR2 FQGTGA. The CDR3 consists of 14 residues. CDR3 nucleotides: TGTGCCAGCAGCCCCACGGGACTCCAAGAGACCCAGTACTTC. Its protein is CASSPTGLQETQYF.

The chain joins TRBV10-3 to TRBJ2-3; D remains unclear. Trimming removed 2 bases at V and 2 bases at J, with 5 bases between. Germline assignment: CDR1 ENHRY and CDR2 SYGVKD. The CDR3 runs 13 residues. The DNA for the CDR3 is TGTGCCATCAGTGAGCCCTCCACAGATACGCAGTATTTT. It codes for CAISEPSTDTQYF.

The V call is TRBV12-5, the J call TRBJ2-3; D might be TRBD2 (5 bases). Per the germline V gene, CDR1 is LGHNT and CDR2 is FRNRAP. Trimming cost V 5 bases and J 6 bases, with 15 bases left between them. This CDR3 contains 14 residues. The CDR3 region is CASGPGLLQDTQYF. The CDR3 DNA sequence: TGTGCTAGTGGTCCCGGACTGTTACAGGATACGCAGTATTTT.

This rearrangement joins TRBV18 to TRBJ2-2; maybe TRBD1 (6 bases). CDR1 and CDR2 from the germline V gene are KGHSH and LQKENI. V dropped 1 base and J dropped 3 bases, with 6 bases sitting between them. This CDR3 has 14 residues. CDR3 sequence reads: CASSPRQDTGELFF. CDR3 sequence (DNA): TGTGCCAGCTCACCACGACAGGACACCGGGGAGCTGTTTTTT.

The rearrangement joins TRBV2 to TRBJ1-1; no definite D call. Trimming took 7 bases from V and 6 from J, leaving 18 bases between them. The CDR3 sequence is 14 residues long. The germline V gene has CDR1 SNHLY and CDR2 FYNNEI. The chain's CDR3 is CASKIFGLYAEAFF. CDR3 nucleotide sequence: TGTGCCAGCAAAATTTTCGGGCTTTACGCTGAAGCTTTCTTT.

This chain connects TRBV12-5 to TRBJ2-3; D is ambiguous. The CDR3 has 14 amino acids. Germline CDR1 reads LGHNT; CDR2 reads FRNRAP. V lost 5 bases to trimming and J lost 0 bases, with 9 bases between them. This CDR3 reads CASGIISSTDTQYF. CDR3 bases: TGTGCTAGTGGTATAATTAGTAGCACAGATACGCAGTATTTT.

The genes are TRBV5-4 and TRBJ1-5; no firm D call. Between the trimmed V and J ends, which lost 1 base and 6 bases, there was a span of 5 bases. The germline V gene has CDR1 SGHNT and CDR2 YYREEE (reference sequence). CDR3 length equals 12 residues. This chain's CDR3 is CASSLHGQPQHF. The CDR3 DNA follows: TGTGCCAGCAGCTTGCATGGTCAGCCCCAGCATTTT.

This chain uses TRBV7-2 with TRBJ2-1, with 8 bases matching TRBD2. This CDR3 region has 15 residues. After removal of 5 bases from V and 1 base from J, the junction contained 4 bases not matched to a gene. CDR1 SGHTA and CDR2 FQGNSA come from the germline V gene. DNA for the CDR3: TGTGCCAGCAGCGCAGCGGGGGCGTCCTACAATGAGCAGTTCTTC. Its translation is CASSAAGASYNEQFF.

V and J are TRBV7-7 and TRBJ2-1; 7 nucleotides match TRBD1. Germline CDR1 reads SSHAT; CDR2 reads FNYEAQ (reference sequence). This CDR3 comprises 14 residues. The CDR3 DNA sequence: TGTGCTACCAAAAAGGGGGCGAGGTACAATGAGCAGTTCTTC. Translated: CATKKGARYNEQFF.

This chain joins TRBV5-5 and TRBJ1-5; tentatively, D is TRBD1 (6 bases). This CDR3 spans 15 amino acids. The ends were cut back, 1 base at V and 1 base at J, with 9 bases in the middle. CDR1 and CDR2 (germline): SGHKS, YYEKEE (reference sequence). CDR3 DNA sequence: TGTGCCAGCAGCTTGACAGGGCTGAGCAATCAGCCCCAGCATTTT. Amino acid sequence: CASSLTGLSNQPQHF.

This chain joins TRBV30 and TRBJ2-2; D tentatively reads TRBD1 or TRBD2 (5 bases each). The germline V and J ends were trimmed by 5 bases and 7 bases, with 11 bases remaining between them. The germline gives CDR1 GTSNPN, CDR2 SVGIG (reference sequence). This CDR3 is 12 amino acids long. The CDR3 DNA is TGTGCCTGGGGGGGTGGTCGCGGGGAGCTGTTTTTT. It is translated as CAWGGGRGELFF.